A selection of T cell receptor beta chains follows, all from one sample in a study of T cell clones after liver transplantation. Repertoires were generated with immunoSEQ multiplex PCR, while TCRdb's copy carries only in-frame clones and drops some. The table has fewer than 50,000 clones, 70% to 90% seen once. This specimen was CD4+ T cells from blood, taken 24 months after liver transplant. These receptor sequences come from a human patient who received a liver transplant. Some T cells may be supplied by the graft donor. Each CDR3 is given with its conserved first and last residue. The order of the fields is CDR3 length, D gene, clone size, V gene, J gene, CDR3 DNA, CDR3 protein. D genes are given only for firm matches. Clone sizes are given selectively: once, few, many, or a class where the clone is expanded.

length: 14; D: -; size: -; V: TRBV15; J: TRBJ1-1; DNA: TGTGCCACCAGCCGAAGCCTAGGGAACACTGAAGCTTTCTTT; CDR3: CATSRSLGNTEAFF
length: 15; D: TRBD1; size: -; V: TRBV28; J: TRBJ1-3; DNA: TGTGCCAGCAGGATACGGACAGGGGTAGGAAACACCATATATTTT; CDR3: CASRIRTGVGNTIYF
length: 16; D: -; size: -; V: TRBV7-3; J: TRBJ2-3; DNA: TGTGCCAGCAGCTTAAGGGGATCCACTCGGACAGATACGCAGTATTTT; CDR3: CASSLRGSTRTDTQYF
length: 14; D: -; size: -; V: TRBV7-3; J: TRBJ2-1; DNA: TGTGCCAGCAGCTTATTATCGGGGTACAATGAGCAGTTCTTC; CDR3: CASSLLSGYNEQFF
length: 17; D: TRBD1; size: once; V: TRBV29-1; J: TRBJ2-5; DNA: TGCAGCGCGGGACAGGGGGCGAGAATCCGTGGGATAGAGACCCAGTACTTC; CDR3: CSAGQGARIRGIETQYF
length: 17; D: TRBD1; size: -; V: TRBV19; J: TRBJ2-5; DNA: TGTGCCAGTACCCCAGCCGGACACAGGGGGCGAGGGGAGACCCAGTACTTC; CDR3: CASTPAGHRGRGETQYF
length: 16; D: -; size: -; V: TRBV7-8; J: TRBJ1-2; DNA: TGTGCCAGCAGCTTAGGGGTACGCGGGTTTAGGGAGGGCTACACCTTC; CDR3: CASSLGVRGFREGYTF
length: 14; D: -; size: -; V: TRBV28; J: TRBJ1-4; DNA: TGTGCCAGCAGTTTCGTGGGGGCGGCGGAAAAACTGTTTTTT; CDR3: CASSFVGAAEKLFF
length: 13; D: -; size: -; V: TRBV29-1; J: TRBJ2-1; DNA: TGCAGCGTTGTTCTGCGGGGTTACAATGAGCAGTTCTTC; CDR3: CSVVLRGYNEQFF
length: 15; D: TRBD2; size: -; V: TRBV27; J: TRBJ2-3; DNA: TGTGCCAGCACCCGACTAGCGGCTAGCACAGATACGCAGTATTTT; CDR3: CASTRLAASTDTQYF
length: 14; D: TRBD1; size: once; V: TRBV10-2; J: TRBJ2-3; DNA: TGCGCCAGCAAAATGACAGGGGGCATAGATACGCAGTATTTT; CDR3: CASKMTGGIDTQYF
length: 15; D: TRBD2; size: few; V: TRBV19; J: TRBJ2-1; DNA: TGTGCCAGTAATGCAGGGACTAGCGGGGGAGGAGAGCAGTTCTTC; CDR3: CASNAGTSGGGEQFF
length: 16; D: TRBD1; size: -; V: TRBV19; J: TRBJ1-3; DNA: TGTGCCAGTAGTATATCAGGACAGGGGATTGGAAACACCATATATTTT; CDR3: CASSISGQGIGNTIYF
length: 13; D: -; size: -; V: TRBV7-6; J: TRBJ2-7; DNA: TGTGCCAGCAGCAGGCAGCCGGCGGGGGAGCAGTACTTC; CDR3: CASSRQPAGEQYF
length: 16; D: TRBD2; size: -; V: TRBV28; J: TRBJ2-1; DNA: TGTGCCAGCAGCTGGGGACTAGCGGAATCCTACAATGAGCAGTTCTTC; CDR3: CASSWGLAESYNEQFF
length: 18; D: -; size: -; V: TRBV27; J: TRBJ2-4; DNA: TGTGCCAGCAGTTCCCAGGGCCCAGGGACGGAAGCCAAAAACATTCAGTACTTC; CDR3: CASSSQGPGTEAKNIQYF
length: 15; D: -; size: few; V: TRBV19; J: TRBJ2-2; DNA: TGTGCCAGTAGGAAGCCAACAGGATCCACCGGGGAGCTGTTTTTT; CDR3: CASRKPTGSTGELFF
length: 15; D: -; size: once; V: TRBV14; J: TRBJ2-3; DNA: TGTGCCAGCAGCCAAGATCCCGCCGGACGATCAACGCAGTATTTT; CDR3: CASSQDPAGRSTQYF
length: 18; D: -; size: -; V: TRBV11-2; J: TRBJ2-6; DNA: TGTGCCAGCAGCCCGAGGACAATGCGGGGTTCTGGGGCCAACGTCCTGACTTTC; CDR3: CASSPRTMRGSGANVLTF
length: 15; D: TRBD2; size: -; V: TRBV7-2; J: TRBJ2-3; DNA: TGTGCCAGCAGCCCGGGACTAGCGGGTGGGGATACGCAGTATTTT; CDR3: CASSPGLAGGDTQYF
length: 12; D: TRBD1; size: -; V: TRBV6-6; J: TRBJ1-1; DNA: TGTGCCAGCTGGGAACAGGGGGCTGAAGCTTTCTTT; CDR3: CASWEQGAEAFF
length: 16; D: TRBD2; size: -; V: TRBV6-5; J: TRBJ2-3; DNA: TGTGCCAGCAGTTGGAGAAGCGGGGGGGCAGGAGATACGCAGTATTTT; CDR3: CASSWRSGGAGDTQYF
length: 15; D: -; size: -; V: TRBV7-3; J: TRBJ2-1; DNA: TGTGCCAGCAGCCCCTCTCGGGGAGTTAACAATGAGCAGTTCTTC; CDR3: CASSPSRGVNNEQFF
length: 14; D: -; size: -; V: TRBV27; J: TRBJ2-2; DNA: TGTGCCAGCAGTGACGTTACGCGGACCGGGGAGCTGTTTTTT; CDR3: CASSDVTRTGELFF
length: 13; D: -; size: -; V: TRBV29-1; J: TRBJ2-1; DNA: TGCAGCGTTAGACTAGGAGGCTACAATGAGCAGTTCTTC; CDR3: CSVRLGGYNEQFF
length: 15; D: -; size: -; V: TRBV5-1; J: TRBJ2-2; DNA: TGCGCCAGCAGGCCCTACGGGGGAGGAACCGGGGAGCTGTTTTTT; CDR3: CASRPYGGGTGELFF
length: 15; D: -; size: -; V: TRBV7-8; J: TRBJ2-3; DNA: TGTGCCAGCAGCTTATTCGGAGGGGAATCGGATACGCAGTATTTT; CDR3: CASSLFGGESDTQYF